The present TCR beta chain was sequenced within a study of CD8+ T cells in alopecia areata. Study summary: For the treated group, dosing was oral tofacitinib at 5 to 10 mg twice daily. The duration of tofacitinib was 6 to 18 months, with 6 months off drug afterward.

Study observations and caveats: Many expanded lesional clones persisted during tofacitinib (in both scalp and blood). Compared with normal scalp, lesional scalp had higher clonality and more expanded CD8+ clones.

Treatment noted: oral pan-JAK inhibitor, 5-10 mg twice daily. Researchers gathered lesional scalp punch biopsies and peripheral blood from patients with alopecia areata. cDNA prepared by RNA extraction and subsequent reverse transcription served as the template for sequencing. The protocol was immunoSEQ multiplex PCR, while the TCRdb copy is restricted to in-frame clones and leaves out a portion. The data contain about 13,000 clones, 65% to 70% of them singletons. This clone turned up a few times. Its antigen is as yet unknown. V lost 5 bases and J 0 bases, leaving 17 bases between the germline ends. CDR1 is SGHTA, CDR2 FQGNSA, per germline. This CDR3 has 18 amino acids.

The source was skin, collected at week 4, from a patient treated with tofacitinib. This chain joins TRBV7-2 and TRBJ1-6, with D possibly TRBD1 on 5 matching bases. The source is a human donor with alopecia areata. CDR3 protein: CASSPKGRASSYNSPLHF. CDR3 in DNA: TGTGCCAGCAGCCCTAAGGGACGGGCAAGCTCCTATAATTCACCCCTCCACTTT.